The T cell receptor beta chain under discussion was sequenced for a study of cytomegalovirus exposure and HLA in healthy donors. This PCR relied on a set of 60 Vbeta primers and 13 Jbeta primers. Using immunoSEQ multiplex PCR, the repertoire was profiled, and TCRdb retains in-frame clones only, with some absent. The sample shows 140,000 to 150,000 clones, approximately 80% of them seen only once. This clone was detected only once. The target antigen is unknown. General study results and limits: It was shown in a later analysis that HLA-associated TCR beta chains were more clonally expanded than other, equally common chains.

Trimming cost V 6 bases and J 1 base, with 13 bases left between them. CDR3 length equals 15 residues. Germline V lookup: CDR1 MNHNS, CDR2 SASEGT. This TCR came from a woman in her fifties or sixties in good health and CMV-seropositive. The sequenced sample was PBMCs. The rearrangement uses TRBV6-1 and TRBJ1-5; possibly TRBD1 for D (6 bases). For the CDR3, the DNA is TGTGCCAGCAGGAGCTCGGGACACAGCAATCAGCCCCAGCATTTT. It is translated as CASRSSGHSNQPQHF.